Each of the 9 T cell receptor beta chains below was sequenced from the same sample in a study of monozygotic twins with inflammatory bowel disease. For each CDR3 protein, TCRdb gives one entry from its re-call of the 5' RACE reads, without DNA. The sample table includes about 200,000 distinct CDR3 sequences. Sequenced: blood. All receptors derive from a human donor with ulcerative colitis or Crohn's disease, or a healthy co-twin of an affected twin (not recorded which).

The CDR3 spells CASSVDGAPHETQYF. The rearrangement joins TRBV9 to TRBJ2-5; TCRdb indicates TRBD1, and absent DNA this call remains unverified. The CDR3 covers 15 residues. Germline CDR1 SGDLS, CDR2 YYNGEE.

The J gene is TRBJ1-6, the V gene TRBV20-1. Germline CDR1 reads DFQATT; CDR2 reads SNEGSKA (reference sequence). The CDR3 consists of 14 residues. CDR3 protein: CSARDLVGGSPLHF.

The genes are TRBV20-1 and TRBJ2-3; the TCRdb call, TRBD2, lacks DNA for checking. Germline loops: CDR1 DFQATT, CDR2 SNEGSKA (reference sequence). The CDR3 has 15 amino acids. CDR3 in amino acids: CSAGLAGGRADTQYF.

The J gene is TRBJ1-6, the V gene TRBV5-1. CDR1 is SGHRS, CDR2 YFSETQ, per germline. The CDR3 spans 14 residues. The CDR3 loop reads CASSLGWADSPLHF.

The chain combines TRBV12-3 or TRBV12-4 with TRBJ2-3. This CDR3 is built from 14 residues. CDR3 protein: CASSYALPADTQYF.

The chain uses TRBV6-5 and TRBJ1-1; TCRdb's D gene call, TRBD1, goes unchecked for lack of DNA. This CDR3 is built from 11 residues. Germline assignment: CDR1 MNHEY and CDR2 SVGAGI. This CDR3 is CASSWGQGAFF.

The CDR3: CSASGAIYGYTF. The rearrangement links TRBV20-1 to TRBJ1-2. The germline CDR1 and CDR2 sequences are DFQATT and SNEGSKA (reference sequence). The CDR3 contains 12 residues.

The chain has TRBV28 and TRBJ2-3; the TRBD1 assignment by TCRdb is unverifiable without DNA. There are 16 residues in the CDR3. Germline V CDR1 and CDR2: MDHEN, SYDVKM. This CDR3 reads CASSIAGTGVTDTQYF.

The genes are TRBV11-2 and TRBJ2-5; TCRdb calls TRBD1, which cannot be checked without DNA. Germline V gene lookup returns CDR1 SGHAT and CDR2 FQNNGV. This CDR3 comprises 13 residues. The CDR3 protein is CASRQGAGETQYF.